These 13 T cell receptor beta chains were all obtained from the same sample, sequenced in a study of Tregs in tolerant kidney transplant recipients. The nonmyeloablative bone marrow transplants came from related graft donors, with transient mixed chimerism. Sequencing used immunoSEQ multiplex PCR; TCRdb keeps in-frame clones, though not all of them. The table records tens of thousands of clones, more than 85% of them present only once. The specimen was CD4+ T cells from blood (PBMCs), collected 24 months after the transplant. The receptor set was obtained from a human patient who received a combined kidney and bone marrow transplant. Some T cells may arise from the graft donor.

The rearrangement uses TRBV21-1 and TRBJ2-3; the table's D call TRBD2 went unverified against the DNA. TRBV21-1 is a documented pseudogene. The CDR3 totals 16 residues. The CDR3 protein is CASSSTPGLDTDTQYF. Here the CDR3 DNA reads TGTGCCAGCAGCTCAACACCGGGACTGGACACAGATACGCAGTATTTT.

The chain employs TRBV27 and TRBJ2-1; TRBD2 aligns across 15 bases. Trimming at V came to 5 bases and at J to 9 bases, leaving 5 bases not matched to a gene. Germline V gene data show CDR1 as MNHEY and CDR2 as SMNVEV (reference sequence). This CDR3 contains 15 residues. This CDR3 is CASSPRTSGGGEQFF. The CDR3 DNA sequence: TGTGCCAGCAGTCCCCGGACTAGCGGGGGGGGTGAGCAGTTCTTC.

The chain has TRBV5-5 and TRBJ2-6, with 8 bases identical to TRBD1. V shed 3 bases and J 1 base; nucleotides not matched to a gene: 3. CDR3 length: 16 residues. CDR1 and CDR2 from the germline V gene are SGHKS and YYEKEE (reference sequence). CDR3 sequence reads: CASSSDRASGANVLTF. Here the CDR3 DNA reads TGTGCCAGCAGCTCGGACAGGGCATCTGGGGCCAACGTCCTGACTTTC.

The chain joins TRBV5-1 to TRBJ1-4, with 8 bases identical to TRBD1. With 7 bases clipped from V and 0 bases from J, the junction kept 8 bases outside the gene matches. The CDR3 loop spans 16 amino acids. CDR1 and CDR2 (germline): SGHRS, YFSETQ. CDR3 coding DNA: TGCGCCAGCGGACAGGGATGGGGGGCAACTAATGAAAAACTGTTTTTT. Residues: CASGQGWGATNEKLFF.

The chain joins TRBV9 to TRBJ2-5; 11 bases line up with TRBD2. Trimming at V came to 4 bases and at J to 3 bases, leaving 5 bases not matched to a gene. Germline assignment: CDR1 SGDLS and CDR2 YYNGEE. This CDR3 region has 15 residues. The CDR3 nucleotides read TGTGCCAGCAGCATAATGGGACTAGCGGAAGAGACCCAGTACTTC. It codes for CASSIMGLAEETQYF.

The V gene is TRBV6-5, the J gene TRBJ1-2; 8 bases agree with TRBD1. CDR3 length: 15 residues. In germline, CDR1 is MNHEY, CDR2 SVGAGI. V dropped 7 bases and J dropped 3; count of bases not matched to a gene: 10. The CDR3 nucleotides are TGTGCCAGCAAAAGAGGGGACAGGCAATACTATGGCTACACCTTC. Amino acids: CASKRGDRQYYGYTF.

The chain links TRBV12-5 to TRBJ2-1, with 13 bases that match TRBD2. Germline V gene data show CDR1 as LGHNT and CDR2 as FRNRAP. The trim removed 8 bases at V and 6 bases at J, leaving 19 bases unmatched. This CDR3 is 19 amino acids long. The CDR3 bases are TGTGCTAGTAGCGCCCTCGGACTAGCGGGAGCTCCCCGCTTCAATGAGCAGTTCTTC. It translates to CASSALGLAGAPRFNEQFF.

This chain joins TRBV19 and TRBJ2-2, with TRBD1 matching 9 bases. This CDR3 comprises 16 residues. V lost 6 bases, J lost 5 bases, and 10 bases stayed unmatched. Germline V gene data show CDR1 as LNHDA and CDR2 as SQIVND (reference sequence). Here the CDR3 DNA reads TGTGCCAGTAGCGCACCGGGACAGGGACGAACCGGGGAGCTGTTTTTT. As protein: CASSAPGQGRTGELFF.

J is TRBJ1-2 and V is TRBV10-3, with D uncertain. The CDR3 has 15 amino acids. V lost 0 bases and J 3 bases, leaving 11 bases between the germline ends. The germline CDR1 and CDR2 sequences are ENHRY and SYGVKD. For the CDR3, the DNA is TGTGCCATCAGTGAGTCGAGCATGGCGGACTATGGCTACACCTTC. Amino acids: CAISESSMADYGYTF.

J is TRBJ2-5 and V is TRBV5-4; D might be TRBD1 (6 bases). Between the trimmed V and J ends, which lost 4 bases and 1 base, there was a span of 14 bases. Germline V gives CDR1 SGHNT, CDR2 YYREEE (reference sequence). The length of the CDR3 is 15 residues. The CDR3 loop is CASSQDRSFQETQYF. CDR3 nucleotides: TGTGCCAGCAGCCAAGACAGGTCCTTCCAAGAGACCCAGTACTTC.

For the CDR3, the DNA is TGTGCCAGCTCTAAACGAGGGCAATCTAGCACAGATACGCAGTATTTT. Protein product: CASSKRGQSSTDTQYF. V and J are TRBV18 and TRBJ2-3; possibly TRBD2 for D (5 bases). V lost 6 bases to trimming and J lost 0 bases, with 16 bases between them. The CDR3 contains 16 residues. In germline, CDR1 is KGHSH, CDR2 LQKENI.

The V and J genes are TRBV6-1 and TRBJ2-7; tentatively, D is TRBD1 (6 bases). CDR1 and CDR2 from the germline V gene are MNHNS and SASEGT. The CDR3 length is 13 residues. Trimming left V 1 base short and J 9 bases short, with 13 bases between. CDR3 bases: TGTGCCAGCAGTGAAGGGGGGCCCAGAGGGCAGTACTTC. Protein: CASSEGGPRGQYF.

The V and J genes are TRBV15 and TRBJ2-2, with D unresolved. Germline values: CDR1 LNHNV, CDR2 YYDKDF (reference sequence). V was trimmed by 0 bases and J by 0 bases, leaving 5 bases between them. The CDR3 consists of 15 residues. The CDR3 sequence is CATSRETANTGELFF. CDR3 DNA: TGTGCCACCAGCAGAGAAACAGCGAACACCGGGGAGCTGTTTTTT.